This T cell receptor beta chain is from a study of cytomegalovirus exposure and HLA in healthy donors. Study-wide results and limits: Analysis was carried out at a later point, and it linked a missense DCLRE1C variant to TCR beta V- and J-gene trimming.

Of note for this clone: Its specificity is unknown. One end of the junction varies from germline; a read error may be responsible.

Germline V gene lookup returns CDR1 SEHNR and CDR2 FQNEAQ (reference sequence). This CDR3 is 17 amino acids long. The PCR contained 60 Vbeta and 13 Jbeta primers. Assay used: immunoSEQ multiplex PCR; TCRdb lists only in-frame clones, some missing. The repertoire has roughly 70,000 clones, roughly 70% of them found once; the top ten carry approximately 13%. What was sequenced was PBMCs. The TCR comes from a man aged 65-85 years in good health and CMV-seronegative. The chain is built from TRBV7-9 and TRBJ2-3, with D tentatively TRBD2 (6 bases). The CDR3 sequence: CSSSLASDSGPTDTQYF. Here the CDR3 DNA reads TGTTCCAGCAGCTTAGCATCGGATAGCGGCCCCACAGATACGCAGTATTTT.